These 23 T cell receptor beta chains share one sample of origin, sequenced in a study of CD8+CD57+ T cells in acquired aplastic anemia. Genomic DNA, serving as template, underwent TCR beta VDJ and CDR3 profiling. MiXCR, applied by TCRdb to the reads, yields one record per CDR3 protein. The sample records 150,000 to 200,000 distinct CDR3 sequences, just under 65% being singletons. Sequencing was done on a sample of sorted CD4+, CD8+, or CD8+CD57+ T cells (not recorded which) from PBMCs. The origin of the receptors is a human donor in good health.

This clonotype has ten or more counts. The chain couples TRBV6-5 to TRBJ2-7, with D perhaps matching TRBD1 (5 bases). Germline CDR1 is MNHEY and CDR2 is SVGAGI. V lost 10 bases and J 2 bases, leaving 18 bases between the germline ends. This CDR3 has 14 amino acids. As DNA, the CDR3 is TGTGCCACCAGCGACCTCAGGGTCCCCTACGAGCAGTACTTC. Protein sequence: CATSDLRVPYEQYF.

The chain couples TRBV7-9 to TRBJ2-3; no clear D. The V end lost 5 bases, the J end lost 6 bases, and 9 bases lay between the germline ends. The CDR3 loop spans 12 amino acids. Germline V CDR1 and CDR2: SEHNR, FQNEAQ (reference sequence). The CDR3 is CASSVGWDTQYF. The DNA of the CDR3 is TGTGCCAGCAGCGTAGGGTGGGATACGCAGTATTTT.

This clonotype was detected ten times or more. This chain joins TRBV6-5 and TRBJ2-3, with TRBD2 matching over 13 bases. Germline CDR1 and CDR2: MNHEY and SVGAGI. Trimming cost V 2 bases and J 4 bases; bases outside gene matches: 6. This CDR3 spans 17 amino acids. The CDR3 DNA reads TGTGCCAGCAGTTACCCAGGGACTAGCGGGGCTTCAGATACGCAGTATTTT. Translating it yields CASSYPGTSGASDTQYF.

The chain links TRBV2 to TRBJ1-2, with 8 bases lining up with TRBD1. With 6 bases clipped from V and 2 bases from J, the junction kept 2 bases outside the gene matches. CDR3 length: 13 amino acids. CDR1 and CDR2 from the germline V gene are SNHLY and FYNNEI. CDR3 nucleotide sequence: TGTGCCAGCAGCGGGGACAGGAACTATGGCTACACCTTC. Translation gives CASSGDRNYGYTF.

A remark on this clonotype: A much bigger clone sits one base away, suggesting this may be a read error. The chain has TRBV19 and TRBJ2-3; D assignment may be TRBD1 or TRBD2 (6 bases each). Germline V gene lookup returns CDR1 LNHDA and CDR2 SQIVND (reference sequence). Trimming removed 3 bases at V and 2 bases at J, with 12 bases between. The CDR3 covers 15 residues. In nucleotides, the CDR3 is TGTGCCAGTAGTATGGGGGGCTTGATCACAGATACGCAGTATTTT. This sequence encodes CASSMGGLITDTQYF.

The rearrangement joins TRBV9 to TRBJ2-7; 7 nucleotides match TRBD2. Germline V gene sequence: CDR1 SGDLS, CDR2 YYNGEE. The J segment lost 3 bases and the V segment lost 3 bases, leaving 3 bases of the junction unmatched. This CDR3 has 13 amino acids. In DNA, the CDR3 is TGTGCCAGCAGCGAGGGCGGGGGCTACGAGCAGTACTTC. Its protein is CASSEGGGYEQYF.

This clonotype was recorded at least ten times. The genes are TRBV5-6 and TRBJ2-7; 9 nucleotides align to TRBD1. This CDR3 region has 18 residues. After removal of 0 bases from V and 5 bases from J, the junction contained 15 bases not matched to a gene. Looked up from germline, CDR1 is SGHDT and CDR2 is YYEEEE. The CDR3 DNA is TGTGCCAGCAGCTTGGGGATTGGGCCGGGACAGGGTTACGACGAGCAGTACTTC. Residues: CASSLGIGPGQGYDEQYF.

CDR3 loop: CASSAGDRVGGYTF. In DNA form, the CDR3 reads TGTGCCAGCAGTGCCGGGGACAGGGTAGGCGGCTACACCTTC. The chain recombines TRBV6-4 with TRBJ1-2; 9 bases line up with TRBD1. Germline CDR1 is MRHNA and CDR2 is SNTAGT. The J segment lost 8 bases and the V segment lost 4 bases, leaving 8 bases of the junction unmatched. CDR3 size: 14 residues.

This clonotype was recorded a few times. The chain employs TRBV29-1 and TRBJ1-2; D is uncertain. Germline V gene sequence: CDR1 SQVTM, CDR2 ANQGSEA. The V end lost 1 base, the J end lost 2 bases, and 11 bases lay between the germline ends. The CDR3 has 14 residues. In nucleotides, the CDR3 is TGCAGCGTTGAAGTCGCGGACTCCAACTATGGCTACACCTTC. Translated: CSVEVADSNYGYTF.

V usage is TRBV5-1 and J usage is TRBJ2-3; D is uncertain. Trimming took 0 bases from V and 2 from J, leaving 13 bases between them. CDR3 length: 16 residues. Germline CDR1 and CDR2: SGHRS and YFSETQ. CDR3 amino acids: CASSLGTLTSTDTQYF. As DNA, the CDR3 is TGCGCCAGCAGCTTGGGGACGCTAACTTCCACAGATACGCAGTATTTT.

The chain has TRBV7-3 and TRBJ2-5; D is tentatively TRBD1 or TRBD2 (5 bases each). Germline CDR1 reads SGHTA; CDR2 reads FQGTGA. CDR3 size: 14 residues. Trimming shortened V by 5 bases and J by 6 bases, and 16 bases separated the two germline ends. CDR3: CASSPTQGVKTQYF. The CDR3 bases are TGTGCCAGCAGCCCCACGCAGGGAGTAAAGACCCAGTACTTC. The whole variable domain, filled in from reference TRBV7-3 and TRBJ2-5, reads GAGVSQTPSNKVTEKGKYVELRCDPISGHTALYWYRQSLGQGPEFLIYFQGTGAADDSGLPNDRFFAVRPEGSVSTLKIQRTERGDSAVYLCASSPTQGVKTQYFGPGTRLLVL.

The gene calls are TRBV6-1 and TRBJ1-6; 9 nucleotides match TRBD1. CDR1 is MNHNS, CDR2 SASEGT, per germline. The CDR3 spans 14 residues. Trimming cost V 10 bases and J 10 bases; bases outside gene matches: 11. As DNA, the CDR3 is TGTGCCATCCTCACCGGGACAGGGCGGTCACCCCTCCACTTT. This translates into CAILTGTGRSPLHF.

V is TRBV24-1 and J is TRBJ2-3, with D possibly matching TRBD1 (5 bases). The germline V gene has CDR1 KGHDR and CDR2 SFDVKD. V shed 4 bases and J shed 2 bases, with 12 bases lying between them. The CDR3 spans 15 residues. The CDR3 bases are TGTGCCACCAGTGAAGGGGCGATACTCACAGATACGCAGTATTTT. As protein: CATSEGAILTDTQYF.

The genes are TRBV7-2 and TRBJ2-5, with 8 bases fitting TRBD2. This CDR3 contains 14 residues. Germline trimming cut 6 bases from V and 4 bases from J; bases unmatched to any gene: 7. CDR1 and CDR2 from the germline V gene are SGHTA and FQGNSA. The CDR3 coding sequence is TGTGCCAGCAGGCTCGGGGGGGGACGAGAGACCCAGTACTTC. It translates to CASRLGGGRETQYF.

V usage is TRBV19 and J usage is TRBJ2-7; tentatively, D is TRBD1 (6 bases). The CDR3 consists of 14 residues. The germline V gene has CDR1 LNHDA and CDR2 SQIVND (reference sequence). Trimming cost V 6 bases and J 3 bases, with 15 bases left between them. This CDR3 reads CASSPRRTDYEQYF. The DNA of the CDR3 is TGTGCCAGTAGCCCCCGCCGGACAGACTACGAGCAGTACTTC.

The sample holds a few counts of this clonotype. V is TRBV5-1 and J is TRBJ1-1, with D uncertain. Between the trimmed V and J ends, which lost 0 bases and 3 bases, there was a span of 6 bases. Germline V CDR1 and CDR2: SGHRS, YFSETQ. The CDR3 totals 13 residues. CDR3 bases: TGCGCCAGCAGCTTGGACGGCGACACTGAAGCTTTCTTT. Protein: CASSLDGDTEAFF.

The V gene is TRBV24-1, the J gene TRBJ2-7, with 7 bases identical to TRBD2. The CDR3 length is 13 residues. Looked up from germline, CDR1 is KGHDR and CDR2 is SFDVKD. Trimming removed 2 bases from V and 4 bases from J; junction bases left unmatched: 1. The CDR3 DNA sequence: TGTGCCACCAGTGATTGGCGGGGGTACGAGCAGTACTTC. Translating gives CATSDWRGYEQYF.

Comments on this clonotype: Its ends do not fully match the called genes, so a read error is possible. The V gene is TRBV7-8, the J gene TRBJ1-6; D is possibly TRBD1 (5 bases). The CDR3 consists of 14 residues. Germline V gene sequence: CDR1 SGHVS, CDR2 FQNEAQ. CDR3 amino acids: CARSFSRVGSPLHF. The CDR3 region has the DNA TGTGCCCGCAGCTTTTCCAGGGTTGGTTCACCCCTCCACTTT.

This clonotype was seen more than once but under ten times. V gene TRBV7-9 combines with J gene TRBJ1-2; no reliable D call. V was clipped by 0 bases and J by 4 bases, with 12 bases between them. Germline V gene sequence: CDR1 SEHNR, CDR2 FQNEAQ (reference sequence). CDR3 size: 15 residues. CDR3 sequence: CASSLAGSGSYGYTF. As DNA, the CDR3 is TGTGCCAGCAGCTTAGCAGGGAGTGGCTCCTATGGCTACACCTTC. Supplemented by reference TRBV7-9 and TRBJ1-2, the full variable domain reads DTGVSQNPRHKITKRGQNVTFRCDPISEHNRLYWYRQTLGQGPEFLTYFQNEAQLEKSRLLSDRFSAERPKGSFSTLEIQRTEQGDSAMYLCASSLAGSGSYGYTFGSGTRLTVV.

This sequence joins TRBV2 and TRBJ2-7; 9 bases line up with TRBD1. The V and J ends lost 8 bases and 3 bases, in that order; junction bases with no gene match: 5. The CDR3 length is 13 residues. The germline CDR1 and CDR2 sequences are SNHLY and FYNNEI. In DNA form, the CDR3 reads TGTGCCAGCGGGACAGGGACGGTCTACGAGCAGTACTTC. Encoded protein: CASGTGTVYEQYF.

The chain recombines TRBV7-3 with TRBJ2-5, with 7 bases that match TRBD2. Losses at the gene ends were 2 bases for V and 4 bases for J; bases not matched to a gene: 7. Germline-derived CDR1 and CDR2 are SGHTA and FQGTGA. This CDR3 comprises 15 residues. In DNA, the CDR3 is TGTGCCAGCAGCTTATTTGCGGGAGTCGGAGAGACCCAGTACTTC. Translated: CASSLFAGVGETQYF.

The CDR3 region has the DNA TGCGCCAGCAGCTTATTGGATTTTGGTTCTAGGAGTGAAGCTTTCTTT. As protein: CASSLLDFGSRSEAFF. V and J are TRBV5-1 and TRBJ1-1; D gene unclear. Germline V gives CDR1 SGHRS, CDR2 YFSETQ. The CDR3 spans 16 residues. Trimming stripped 2 bases from V and 7 bases from J, with 21 bases between. Full variable domain (remainder filled in from reference TRBV5-1 and TRBJ1-1): KAGVTQTPRYLIKTRGQQVTLSCSPISGHRSVSWYQQTPGQGLQFLFEYFSETQRNKGNFPGRFSGRQFSNSRSEMNVSTLELGDSALYLCASSLLDFGSRSEAFFGQGTRLTVV.

This clonotype was recorded once. The CDR3 DNA is TGCAGCGTTGAAGAAGTAGGGGCAGGGAGCGACGAGCAGTACTTC. Protein: CSVEEVGAGSDEQYF. The V call is TRBV29-1, the J call TRBJ2-7, with D perhaps matching TRBD1 or TRBD2 (5 bases each). CDR3 length: 15 residues. V lost 0 bases to trimming and J lost 5 bases, with 17 bases between them. Germline V gene data show CDR1 as SQVTM and CDR2 as ANQGSEA.